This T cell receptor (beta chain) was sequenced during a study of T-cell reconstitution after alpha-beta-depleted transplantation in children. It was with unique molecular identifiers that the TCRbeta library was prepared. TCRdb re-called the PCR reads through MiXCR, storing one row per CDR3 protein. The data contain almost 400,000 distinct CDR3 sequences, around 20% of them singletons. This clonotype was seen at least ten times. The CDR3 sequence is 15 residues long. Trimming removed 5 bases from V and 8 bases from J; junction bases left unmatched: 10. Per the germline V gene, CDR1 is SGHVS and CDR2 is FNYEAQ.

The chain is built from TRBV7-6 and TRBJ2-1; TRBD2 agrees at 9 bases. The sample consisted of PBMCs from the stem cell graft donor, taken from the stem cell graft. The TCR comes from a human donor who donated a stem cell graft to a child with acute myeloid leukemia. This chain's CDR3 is CASSPQREDIYEQFF. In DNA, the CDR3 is TGTGCCAGCAGCCCCCAGCGGGAGGATATATATGAGCAGTTCTTC. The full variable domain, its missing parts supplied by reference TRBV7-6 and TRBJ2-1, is GAGVSQSPRYKVTKRGQDVALRCDPISGHVSLYWYRQALGQGPEFLTYFNYEAQQDKSGLPNDRFSAERPEGSISTLTIQRTEQRDSAMYRCASSPQREDIYEQFFGPGTRLTVL.